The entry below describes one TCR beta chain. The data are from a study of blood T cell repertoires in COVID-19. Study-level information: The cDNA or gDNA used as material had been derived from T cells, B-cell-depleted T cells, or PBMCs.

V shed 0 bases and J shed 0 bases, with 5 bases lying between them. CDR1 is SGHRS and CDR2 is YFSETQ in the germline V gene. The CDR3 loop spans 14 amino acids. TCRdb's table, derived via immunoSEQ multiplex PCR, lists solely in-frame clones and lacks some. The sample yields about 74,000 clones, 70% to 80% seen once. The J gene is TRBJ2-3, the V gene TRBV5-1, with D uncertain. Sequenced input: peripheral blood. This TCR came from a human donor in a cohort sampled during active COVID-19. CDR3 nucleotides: TGCGCCAGCAGCTTGGCCCCTAGCACAGATACGCAGTATTTT. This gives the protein CASSLAPSTDTQYF.